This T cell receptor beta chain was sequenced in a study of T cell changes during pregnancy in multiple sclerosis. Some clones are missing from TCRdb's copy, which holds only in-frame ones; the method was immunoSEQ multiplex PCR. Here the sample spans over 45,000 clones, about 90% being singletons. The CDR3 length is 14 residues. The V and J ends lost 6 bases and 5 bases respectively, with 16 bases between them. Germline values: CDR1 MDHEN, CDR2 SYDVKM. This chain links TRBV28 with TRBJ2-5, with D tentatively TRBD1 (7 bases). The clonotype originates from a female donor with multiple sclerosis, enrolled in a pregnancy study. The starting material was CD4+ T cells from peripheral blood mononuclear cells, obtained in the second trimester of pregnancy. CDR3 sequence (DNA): TGTGCCAGCAGCTTACTGGAGGGGGCCGAGACCCAGTACTTC. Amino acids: CASSLLEGAETQYF. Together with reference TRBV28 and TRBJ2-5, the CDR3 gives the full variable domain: DVKVTQSSRYLVKRTGEKVFLECVQDMDHENMFWYRQDPGLGLRLIYFSYDVKMKEKGDIPEGYSVSREKKERFSLILESASTNQTSMYLCASSLLEGAETQYFGPGTRLLVL.